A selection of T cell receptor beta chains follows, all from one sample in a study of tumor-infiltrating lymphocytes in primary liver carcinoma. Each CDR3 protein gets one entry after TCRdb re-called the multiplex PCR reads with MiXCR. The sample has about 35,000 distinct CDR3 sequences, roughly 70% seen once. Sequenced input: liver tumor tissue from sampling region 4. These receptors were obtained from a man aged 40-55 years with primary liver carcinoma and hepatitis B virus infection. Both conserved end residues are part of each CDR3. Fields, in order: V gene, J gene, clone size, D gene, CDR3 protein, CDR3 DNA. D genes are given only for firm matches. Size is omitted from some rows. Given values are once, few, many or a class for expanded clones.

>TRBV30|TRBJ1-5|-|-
CAWKGRGAAQPQHF
TGTGCCTGGAAAGGTAGGGGGGCGGCCCAGCCCCAGCATTTT
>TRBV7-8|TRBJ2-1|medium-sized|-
CASSPAGRGNEQFF
TGTGCCAGCAGCCCAGCCGGCCGCGGGAATGAGCAGTTCTTC
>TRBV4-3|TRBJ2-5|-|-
CASRQGDARSTQYF
TGCGCCAGCAGGCAAGGGGACGCTAGATCGACTCAGTACTTC
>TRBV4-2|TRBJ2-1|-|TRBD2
CTSSHVSGRANEQLF
TGTACCAGCAGCCATGTGAGCGGGAGGGCCAATGAGCAGCTCTTC
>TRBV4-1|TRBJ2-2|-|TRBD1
CASNRDDRVNTGELFF
TGCGCCAGCAATCGGGACGACAGGGTGAACACAGGGGAGCTGTTTTTT
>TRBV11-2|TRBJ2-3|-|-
CASSTGPVGVADTQYF
TGTGCCAGCAGTACGGGACCAGTGGGAGTGGCAGATACGCAGTATTTT
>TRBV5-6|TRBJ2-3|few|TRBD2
CASSFAAGREGRTDAQYF
TGTGCCAGCAGCTTCGCAGCAGGGCGGGAGGGCCGTACAGATGCGCAGTATTTT
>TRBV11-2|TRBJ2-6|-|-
CVSSMGGHRGIYLSGANVLTF
TGTGTCAGCAGCATGGGGGGACACAGGGGCATTTACCTCTCTGGGGCCAACGTCCTGACTTTC
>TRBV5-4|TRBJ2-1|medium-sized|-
CASSSSGTYNEQFF
TGTGCCAGCAGCTCCTCTGGGACCTACAATGAGCAGTTCTTC
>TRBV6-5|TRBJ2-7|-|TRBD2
CASSTRGLAGGCEQYF
TGTGCTAGCAGCACCAGGGGACTAGCGGGAGGATGTGAGCAGTACTTC
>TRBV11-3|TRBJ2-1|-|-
CVSSLGVSDNEQFF
TGTGTCAGTAGCTTAGGGGTCAGCGACAATGAGCAGTTCTTC
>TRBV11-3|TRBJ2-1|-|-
CASNLGVSINGQFF
TGTGCCAGCAACTTAGGGGTCAGCATCAATGGGCAGTTCTTC
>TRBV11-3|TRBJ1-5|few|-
CVSSLDLGVARPQHF
TGTGTCAGCAGCTTAGATCTGGGGGTGGCTCGGCCCCAACATTTT
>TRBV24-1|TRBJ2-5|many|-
CATSGRDPWETQYF
TGTGCCACCAGTGGCCGGGATCCGTGGGAGACCCAGTACTTC
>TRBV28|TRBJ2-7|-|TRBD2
CVSTTGLAGTEQYF
TGTGTCAGTACCACGGGACTAGCGGGAACCGAGCAGTACTTC
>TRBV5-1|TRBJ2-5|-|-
CTSSLIGVGSETQYF
TGCACCAGCAGCTTGATAGGGGTTGGGTCGGAGACCCAGTACTTC
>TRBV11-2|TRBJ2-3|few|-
CVSSRRSTWNTDTQYF
TGTGTCAGCAGCAGAAGAAGTACATGGAACACAGATACTCAGTATTTT
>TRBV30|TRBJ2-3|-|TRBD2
CASGYTGGTDTQYF
TGTGCCTCCGGCTACACGGGAGGCACAGATACACAGTATTTT
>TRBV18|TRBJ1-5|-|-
CASSRQGREPHHF
TGTGCCAGCTCACGTCAGGGTAGGGAGCCCCATCATTTT
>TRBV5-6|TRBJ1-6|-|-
CASSPRTPVDLPLLF
TGTGCCAGCAGCCCAAGGACTCCAGTGGATTTACCCCTCCTCTTT
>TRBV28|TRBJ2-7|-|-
CASSSYSRGSYEQYF
TGTGCCAGCAGTTCATACTCGAGGGGCTCCTACGAGCAGTACTTC
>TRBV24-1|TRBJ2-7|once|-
CAIPVRDMGNEQYF
TGTGCCATCCCCGTAAGGGACATGGGGAACGAGCAGTACTTC
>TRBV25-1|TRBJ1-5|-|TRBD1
CASNTRETGSQPQHF
TGTGCTAGCAATACCCGGGAGACAGGGAGTCAGCCCCAGCATTTT
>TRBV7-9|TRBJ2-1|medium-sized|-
CASSLPPRFDEQFF
TGTGCCAGCAGCTTACCGCCACGGTTCGATGAGCAGTTCTTC
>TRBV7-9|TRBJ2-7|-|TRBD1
CASSHRDSNYEQYF
TGCGCCAGCAGCCACCGGGACAGTAACTACGAACAGTACTTC
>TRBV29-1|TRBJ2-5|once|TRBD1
CIVEAGRGRAEAQYF
TGCATCGTTGAAGCGGGCAGGGGGCGAGCAGAGGCCCAGTACTTC
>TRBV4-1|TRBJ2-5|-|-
CASCHAGQTQETQYF
TGCGCCAGCTGCCACGCGGGGCAGACTCAAGAGACCCAGTACTTC
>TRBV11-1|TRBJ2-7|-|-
CASRGMRYYEQYF
TGTGCCAGCAGGGGGATGCGATACTACGAACAGTACTTC
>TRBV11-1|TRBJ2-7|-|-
CASSSSKDSSYDQYF
TGTGCCAGCAGCTCATCCAAGGACTCCTCCTACGACCAGTACTTC
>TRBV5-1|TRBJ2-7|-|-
CASSLQPGSSYEQYF
TGCGCCAGCAGTTTACAACCGGGATCCTCCTACGAGCAGTACTTC
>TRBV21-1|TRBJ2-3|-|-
CASRKEPARDSDTQYF
TGTGCCAGCAGAAAAGAACCTGCCAGGGACTCAGATACGCAGTATTTT
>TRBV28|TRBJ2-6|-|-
CVSMGAGANVLTF
TGTGTCAGCATGGGGGCTGGGGCCAACGTCCTGACTTTC
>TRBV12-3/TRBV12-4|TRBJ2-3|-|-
CARSWGDTQYF
TGTGCCAGGAGTTGGGGAGATACGCAGTATTTT
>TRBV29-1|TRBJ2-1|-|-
CGVPVSSNEQIF
TGCGGAGTCCCCGTTTCAAGTAATGAGCAGATCTTC
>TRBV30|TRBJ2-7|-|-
CARTVNRVWEQYF
TGTGCCCGGACCGTCAACAGAGTTTGGGAGCAGTACTTC
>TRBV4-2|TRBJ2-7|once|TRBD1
CASSQDSDRDSEQYF
TGTGCCAGCAGTCAAGATAGCGATAGGGACAGCGAGCAGTACTTC